Reported below is one T cell receptor beta chain. Its antigen is unidentified. The sample is drawn from a study of T cell responses to AZD1222 COVID-19 vaccine. Study observations and caveats: The study reported that nearly half of spike-specific TCRs target unmutated variant regions. Breadth and depth of Spike-specific TCRs rose after two AZD1222 doses.

Germline V gene sequence: CDR1 SGHRS, CDR2 YFSETQ. This CDR3 is built from 16 residues. Trimming at V came to 5 bases and at J to 3 bases, leaving 8 bases not matched to a gene. Second-dose intervals near 4 or 12 weeks were combined. Sequencing was performed with immunoSEQ multiplex PCR; in TCRdb, only in-frame clones are kept and a portion is missing. The data contain 150,000 or so clones, roughly 88% of them singletons. The V and J genes are TRBV5-1 and TRBJ1-4; 9 bases line up with TRBD1. The sample in question was peripheral blood, obtained 28 days after the second AZD1222 dose. The origin of this receptor is an adult who received the AZD1222 COVID-19 vaccine. This CDR3 reads CASRQGAKTSNEKLFF. CDR3 bases: TGCGCCAGCAGACAGGGGGCGAAAACATCTAATGAAAAACTGTTTTTT.